This T cell receptor (beta chain) derives from a study of Ad26.COV2.S vaccination and SARS-CoV-2 variants (dated by TCRdb to about 2021). As for the study more broadly: Vaccine-arm donors were drawn from COV1001, a multicentre, randomized, double-blind, placebo-controlled phase I-IIa trial of Ad26.COV2.S in healthy adults. Ad26.COV2.S was given intramuscularly at 5x10^10 or 1x10^11 viral particles, as a single shot or as two shots 56 days apart. TCRbeta repertoire sequencing was used to assess the specificity and breadth of SARS-CoV-2-reactive T cell receptors after Ad26.COV2.S vaccination. The TCR-sequenced set comprised around 30 samples: some 20 Ad26.COV2.S vaccine recipients, 5 placebo recipients and 8 SARS-CoV-2 convalescent individuals. Trial participants were randomized into five groups of five: low-dose or high-dose Ad26.COV2.S given once or twice, or placebo on both occasions. Investigators did not know the trial group allocation while performing experiments and assessing outcomes. What the authors observed across the whole study: Substantial breadth of spike-specific CD8+ and CD4+ T cell responses was reported after vaccination. Comparable non-spike TCR breadth was observed between vaccine and placebo recipients, consistent with only spike being contained in the vaccine. It was noted by the authors that total T cell responses may have been underestimated by the TCR breadth and depth analyses. The study was not powered to compare responses between vaccine doses or regimens. Compared with placebo recipients, Ad26.COV2.S recipients showed higher spike-specific TCR breadth (P = 0.0014).

Reading the germline V gene gives CDR1 MNHEY and CDR2 SVGAGI. The CDR3 runs 14 residues from the cysteine to the phenylalanine. The CDR3 DNA has 42 bases and is translated from base 1. V lost 10 bases and J lost 9 bases, and the count of bases not matched to a germline gene is 15. The label giving this sample's treatment or condition can be read as: 15 to 20 received Ad26.COV2.S at low or high dose, single or two shots; 5 received placebo; per-sample allocation not given. Repertoires of vaccine and placebo recipients were sequenced from samples collected on day 63 after the first injection. Cohort 1b enrolled 25 adults aged 18-55 years at a single site in Boston, USA, between 29 July and 7 August 2020. Ad26.COV2.S was a replication-incompetent adenovirus type 26 vector that expressed a prefusion-stabilized SARS-CoV-2 spike protein derived from the original Wuhan strain. TCRbeta CDR3 regions were sequenced with the immunoSEQ Assay. After extraction, genomic DNA underwent amplification by bias-controlled multiplex PCR, followed by high-throughput sequencing. The published analysis was carried out like this. To quantify the absolute abundance of each unique TCRbeta CDR3 region, sequences were collapsed and filtered. T cell fraction was estimated by normalizing TCRbeta template counts to usable DNA, with usable DNA measured through amplification of reference genes found in all nucleated cells. Repertoire TCRs were annotated as SARS-CoV-2-specific when V gene, CDR3 amino acid sequence and J gene were exactly matched to a known reactive TCR set. MIRA supplied the reference SARS-CoV-2 TCR set, which was filtered for enrichment in COVID-19-positive ImmuneCODE repertoires so that public or cross-reactive TCRs were removed. Drawing on the MIRA antigens, annotated TCRs were analysed further at the level of specific ORF or position within ORF. Breadth was defined as the number of annotated unique rearrangements divided by the total number of unique productive rearrangements, and depth was defined as the summed frequency of the annotated unique rearrangements. TCR breadth was compared between groups using two-sided Wilcoxon rank-sum tests. Here the immuneACCESS table is served through TCRdb, limited to in-frame sequences with V and J called. Missing clones are a known gap in these copies; in checked studies unresolved V genes cover under half, and the rest lacks a known reason. The V and J calls and clone size come from that table; D and trimming were worked out from the DNA. The sample table contains hundreds of thousands of clones; only one count was recorded for around 92% of them. The ten biggest clones cover approximately 1.5% of the sample.

As to this clone: The specificity of this receptor is unknown. Base qualities are missing; no much larger clone stands one base away.

The chain employs TRBV6-5 and TRBJ2-1; TRBD2 fits 7 bases in the junction. Specimen: peripheral blood, collected in a trial of Ad26.COV2.S vaccine versus placebo. This TCR came from a person aged 18-60 years who received the Ad26.COV2.S COVID-19 vaccine or a placebo. The DNA sequence follows: TGTGCCACCTCCCCGGGACTAATAAGCGGTGAGCAGTTCTTC. Protein translation: CATSPGLISGEQFF.